The 27 T cell receptor beta chains below all came from one sample that was sequenced in a study of CD8 T cells in ankylosing spondylitis. TCRdb re-derived calls from the 5' RACE reads in MiXCR, one entry per CDR3 protein. The sample carries about 210,000 distinct CDR3 sequences, 7% to 10% recorded once. Sample: blood, either unsorted or a sorted T cell fraction (not recorded which). Source of these receptors: a female donor with ankylosing spondylitis or in good health (not recorded which).

The chain links TRBV24-1 to TRBJ2-4, with 8 bases aligning to TRBD1. This CDR3 has 16 residues. Losses at the gene ends were 3 bases for V and 3 bases for J; bases not matched to a gene: 6. Germline CDR1 is KGHDR and CDR2 is SFDVKD. This chain's CDR3 is CATSDADRGVKNIQYF. The CDR3, as DNA: TGTGCCACCAGTGATGCCGACAGGGGAGTCAAAAACATTCAGTACTTC.

About this clonotype: A much larger clone lies one base from this, so it may be a read error. J is TRBJ2-2 and V is TRBV7-8; 9 bases are a match to TRBD1. Looked up from germline, CDR1 is SGHVS and CDR2 is FQNEAQ. The CDR3 loop spans 19 amino acids. Here the CDR3 reads CAGSLVPDRGKPNTGELFF. The DNA for the CDR3 is TGTGCCGGCAGCTTAGTTCCGGACAGGGGAAAACCGAACACCGGGGAGCTGTTTTTT.

This clonotype was recorded at least ten times. V and J are TRBV4-3 and TRBJ1-2; 10 nucleotides align to TRBD1. This CDR3 spans 16 amino acids. V gave up 3 bases and J gave up 4 bases; unmatched junction bases: 8. Germline assignment: CDR1 LGHNA and CDR2 YSLEER. In DNA form, the CDR3 reads TGCGCCAGCAGCCAGGCCGAGACAGGGGGCGCCTATGGCTACACCTTC. Its protein is CASSQAETGGAYGYTF.

V is TRBV20-1 and J is TRBJ2-6, with 8 bases that match TRBD2. The CDR3 spans 17 residues. CDR1 is DFQATT, CDR2 SNEGSKA, per germline (reference sequence). V trimming: 4 bases; J trimming: 2 bases; junction bases outside the gene matches: 10. CDR3 residues: CSAKAGGGNTGANVLTF. The CDR3 nucleotides read TGCAGTGCTAAGGCGGGAGGTGGTAACACTGGGGCCAACGTCCTGACTTTC.

This clonotype was detected ten times or more. The genes are TRBV20-1 and TRBJ2-2; tentatively, D is TRBD2 (7 bases). V was cut by 2 bases and J by 7 bases, with 14 bases left in between. Germline CDR1 reads DFQATT; CDR2 reads SNEGSKA (reference sequence). The CDR3 extends over 14 amino acids. In DNA, the CDR3 is TGCAGTGCTAGAATGGGGGGGGGCCTCGGGGAGCTGTTTTTT. Protein: CSARMGGGLGELFF.

CDR3 sequence reads: CASSLLAGSSSGELFF. The CDR3 nucleotides are TGCGCCAGCAGCTTACTAGCGGGATCCTCTTCCGGGGAGCTGTTTTTT. This chain connects TRBV5-1 to TRBJ2-2, with 10 positions matching TRBD2. Germline V gene sequence: CDR1 SGHRS, CDR2 YFSETQ. This CDR3 is 16 amino acids long. V shed 2 bases, J shed 6 bases, and the junction held 7 bases outside the gene matches.

This clonotype was recorded many times. The gene calls are TRBV12-5 and TRBJ2-4; D ambiguous. CDR1 and CDR2 from the germline V gene are LGHNT and FRNRAP. V shed 0 bases and J shed 8 bases, with 5 bases lying between them. The CDR3 is made up of 12 amino acids. The CDR3 region is CASGLVRDIQYF. CDR3 coding DNA: TGTGCTAGTGGTTTGGTACGAGACATTCAGTACTTC.

This clonotype was observed at least ten times. The genes are TRBV20-1 and TRBJ1-2; D is unresolved. The CDR3 is 12 residues long. CDR1 is DFQATT, CDR2 SNEGSKA, per germline (reference sequence). The CDR3 is CSVETLLYGYTF. The CDR3 bases are TGCAGCGTAGAAACCCTGTTATATGGCTACACCTTC.

This clonotype showed up many times. The rearrangement joins TRBV11-2 to TRBJ2-3; D unclear. Trimming removed 4 bases at V and 1 base at J, with 9 bases between. This CDR3 comprises 14 residues. CDR1 SGHAT and CDR2 FQNNGV come from the germline V gene. In nucleotides, the CDR3 is TGTGCCAGCAGCTCCTGGACCCGCACAGATACGCAGTATTTT. Translated: CASSSWTRTDTQYF.

This clonotype has a count of ten or more. The rearrangement uses TRBV6-1 and TRBJ2-3, with D possibly matching TRBD2 (6 bases). Germline V lookup: CDR1 MNHNS, CDR2 SASEGT. This CDR3 has 13 amino acids. V lost 10 bases and J 6 bases, leaving 17 bases between the germline ends. CDR3: CATCGASVDTQYF. The CDR3 region has the DNA TGTGCCACCTGTGGGGCTAGCGTGGATACGCAGTATTTT.

This clonotype has a count of ten or more. The J gene is TRBJ2-2, the V gene TRBV4-1, with D unresolved. The CDR3 loop spans 16 amino acids. CDR1 and CDR2 from the germline V gene are MGHRA and YSYEKL. V lost 1 base to trimming and J lost 8 bases, with 17 bases between them. CDR3 residues: CASSQVNWNPGGELFF. In nucleotides, the CDR3 is TGCGCCAGCAGCCAAGTGAACTGGAACCCAGGAGGGGAGCTGTTTTTT.

This clonotype was seen repeatedly, ten times or more. The genes are TRBV5-4 and TRBJ1-1; maybe TRBD1 (5 bases). Trimming took 4 bases from V and 4 from J, leaving 11 bases between them. The CDR3 contains 13 residues. CDR1 is SGHNT and CDR2 is YYREEE in the germline V gene (reference sequence). The chain's CDR3 is CASSKGSGTEAFF. The CDR3 DNA is TGTGCCAGCAGCAAGGGGAGTGGCACTGAAGCTTTCTTT.

At least ten counts were recorded for this clonotype. The chain recombines TRBV20-1 with TRBJ2-1; D ambiguous. Trimming removed 5 bases from V and 1 base from J, with 12 bases in between. Looked up from germline, CDR1 is DFQATT and CDR2 is SNEGSKA (reference sequence). The CDR3 consists of 14 residues. The CDR3 nucleotides read TGCAGTGCTCGCGCTGCGAGTTCCTACAATGAGCAGTTCTTC. This translates into CSARAASSYNEQFF.

This clonotype was observed many times. The chain carries TRBV12-3 or TRBV12-4 and TRBJ1-4; the D gene is possibly TRBD1 (5 bases). The CDR3 covers 13 residues. V shed 1 base and J shed 12 bases, with 12 bases lying between them. DNA for the CDR3: TGTGCCAGCAGTTTAGTCGTCGGGGGAGAACTGTTTTTT. It translates to CASSLVVGGELFF.

This clonotype was counted many times. The chain carries TRBV15 and TRBJ1-4; 7 nucleotides match TRBD1. The CDR3 spans 17 residues. V was clipped by 3 bases and J by 7 bases; unmatched bases: 14. Germline CDR1 is LNHNV and CDR2 is YYDKDF (reference sequence). This chain's CDR3 is CATSRGQIRQSLEKLFF. The CDR3 nucleotides are TGTGCCACCAGCAGGGGACAGATTCGCCAATCCCTTGAAAAACTGTTTTTT.

In its sample, this clonotype was seen many times. The chain uses TRBV20-1 and TRBJ2-7; 9 bases map to TRBD2. The CDR3 consists of 15 residues. Germline CDR1 is DFQATT and CDR2 is SNEGSKA (reference sequence). Trimming cost V 6 bases and J 0 bases; bases outside gene matches: 9. CDR3 region: CSAIAGESPSYEQYF. CDR3 sequence (DNA): TGCAGTGCAATAGCGGGAGAGAGCCCCTCCTACGAGCAGTACTTC.

This clonotype was picked up many times. J is TRBJ2-6 and V is TRBV28, with D perhaps being TRBD1 or TRBD2 (5 bases each). This CDR3 is built from 13 residues. Trimming shortened V by 3 bases and J by 14 bases, and 14 bases separated the two germline ends. CDR1 MDHEN and CDR2 SYDVKM come from the germline V gene. CDR3 sequence: CASSFRDVALLTF. The CDR3 DNA follows: TGTGCCAGCAGTTTCCGGGACGTCGCCCTCCTGACTTTC.

There are many counts of this clonotype. V usage is TRBV6-5 and J usage is TRBJ2-7; no definite D call. Germline CDR1 is MNHEY and CDR2 is SVGAGI. The V and J ends lost 6 bases and 6 bases respectively, with 9 bases between them. CDR3 length: 11 residues. CDR3 protein: CASSRAGEQYF. Here the CDR3 DNA reads TGTGCCAGCAGCCGCGCCGGCGAGCAGTACTTC.

As regards this clonotype: One junction end disagrees with the germline gene, perhaps due to a read error. This sequence joins TRBV4-1 and TRBJ2-3, with 7 nucleotides matching TRBD1. CDR1 and CDR2 (germline): MGHRA, YSYEKL. CDR3 size: 16 residues. CDR3 residues: CASCQDRATGTDTQYF. In DNA, the CDR3 is TGCGCCAGCTGCCAAGATCGAGCGACAGGGACGGATACGCAGTATTTT.

Worth noting for this clonotype: A much larger clone lies one base from this, so it may be a read error. This rearrangement joins TRBV5-4 to TRBJ1-2; D is unresolved. Germline CDR1 SGHNT, CDR2 YYREEE (reference sequence). CDR3 length equals 12 residues. The CDR3 is CASSFETYGFTF. The CDR3 DNA follows: TGTGCCAGCAGCTTTGAGACATATGGCTTCACCTTC.

This clonotype was seen ten or more times. The chain carries TRBV12-3 or TRBV12-4 and TRBJ2-3, with D possibly being TRBD1 or TRBD2 (5 bases each). V was clipped by 6 bases and J by 7 bases, with 14 bases between them. CDR3 length: 13 amino acids. In DNA form, the CDR3 reads TGTGCCAGCAGGACTTTAGGGGAGTATACGCAGTATTTT. Protein: CASRTLGEYTQYF.

The sample holds many counts of this clonotype. The chain carries TRBV6-2 or TRBV6-3 and TRBJ2-1, with D unresolved. Germline CDR1 and CDR2: MNHEY and SVGEGT. The CDR3 is 9 amino acids. V was shortened by 10 bases and J by 14 bases, with 12 bases between the two germline ends. CDR3 amino acids: CANPDQEFF. CDR3 in DNA: TGTGCCAATCCGGACCAGGAGTTCTTC.

This clonotype has ten or more counts. The rearrangement uses TRBV20-1 and TRBJ2-3; D unresolved. Germline CDR1 DFQATT, CDR2 SNEGSKA (reference sequence). The CDR3 has 10 residues. V was clipped by 0 bases and J by 5 bases, with 0 bases between them. CDR3 nucleotides: TGCAGTGCTAGAGAAGATACGCAGTATTTT. Translation gives CSAREDTQYF.

This clonotype was counted at least ten times. The chain couples TRBV20-1 to TRBJ1-2; 7 bases agree with TRBD1. Germline V lookup: CDR1 DFQATT, CDR2 SNEGSKA (reference sequence). CDR3 size: 13 residues. J gave up 3 bases and V 2 bases, and 3 bases lay outside the gene matches. CDR3 DNA sequence: TGCAGTGCTAGAAGGGACAGAGACTATGGCTACACCTTC. It codes for CSARRDRDYGYTF.

This clonotype was counted at least ten times. This chain joins TRBV6-6 and TRBJ1-1; D gene unclear. CDR3 size: 13 residues. Trimming left V 7 bases short and J 8 bases short, with 17 bases between. Germline-derived CDR1 and CDR2 are MNHNY and SVGAGI (reference sequence). The CDR3 coding sequence is TGTGCCAGCACCCTTGGGAGAGACCAAGAAGCTTTCTTT. Its translation: CASTLGRDQEAFF.

Comments on this clonotype: A much larger clone lies one base from this, so it may be a read error. J is TRBJ2-7 and V is TRBV9; D may be TRBD1 (6 bases). The V gene's germline CDR1 is SGDLS and CDR2 YYNGEE. The CDR3 has 14 residues. V was pared by 4 bases and J by 12 bases, with 23 bases between. The CDR3: CASSPLQGDSPGYF. CDR3 sequence (DNA): TGTGCCAGCAGCCCCCTACAGGGTGACTCCCCGGGGTACTTC.

Ten or more counts support this clonotype. This chain connects TRBV15 to TRBJ1-4; D uncertain. Germline V gene lookup returns CDR1 LNHNV and CDR2 YYDKDF (reference sequence). The CDR3 runs to 17 residues. Trimming removed 0 bases from V and 6 bases from J, with 17 bases in between. The DNA of the CDR3 is TGTGCCACCAGCAGAGAACCTGACCAAAAAGTAGATGAAAAACTGTTTTTT. It encodes CATSREPDQKVDEKLFF.